These 6 T cell receptor beta chains were sequenced from one sample in a study of early T cells in non-severe SARS-CoV-2 infection. One entry per CDR3 protein, called by TCRdb with MiXCR from the 5' RACE reads. The table has 30,000 to 40,000 distinct CDR3 sequences, approximately 5.1% seen once. Here the sequenced sample was whole blood, taken at baseline. The receptors stem from an adult who was a healthcare worker with PCR-confirmed SARS-CoV-2 infection or an uninfected control (not recorded which).

This clonotype was recorded many times. As DNA, the CDR3 is TGTGCCAGCAGTCAACTCAGCGGGATTAGGTATGAGCAGTTCTTC. It encodes CASSQLSGIRYEQFF. The chain joins TRBV28 to TRBJ2-1; TRBD2 agrees at 7 bases. V was pared by 5 bases and J by 8 bases, with 12 bases of the junction left unmatched. The germline CDR1 and CDR2 sequences are MDHEN and SYDVKM. The CDR3 totals 15 residues.

This clonotype was recorded many times. This sequence joins TRBV24-1 and TRBJ2-1; D call uncertain. V was cut by 8 bases and J by 7 bases, with 11 bases left in between. The CDR3 has 12 residues. The germline V gene encodes CDR1 KGHDR and CDR2 SFDVKD. The CDR3 loop reads CATKSASNEQFF. As DNA, the CDR3 is TGTGCCACCAAGTCAGCGTCAAATGAGCAGTTCTTC.

This clonotype was seen repeatedly, ten times or more. V usage is TRBV19 and J usage is TRBJ2-3; D is unresolved. CDR1 LNHDA and CDR2 SQIVND come from the germline V gene (reference sequence). CDR3 length equals 14 residues. Trimming shortened V by 3 bases and J by 2 bases, and 9 bases separated the two germline ends. Here the CDR3 DNA reads TGTGCCAGTAGTATCGGCAGCTCCACAGATACGCAGTATTTT. Encoded protein: CASSIGSSTDTQYF.

With regard to this clonotype: One base away lies a much larger clone, so this may be a sequencing read error. The chain has TRBV4-1 and TRBJ1-6; D remains ambiguous. CDR3 length: 14 amino acids. Looked up from germline, CDR1 is MGHRA and CDR2 is YSYEKL. Here the CDR3 DNA reads TGCGCCAGCAGCCAAGGGGAGGTTAATACACCCCTCCACTTT. Translated: CASSQGEVNTPLHF.

This clonotype was seen a handful of times. This rearrangement joins TRBV28 to TRBJ1-4, with 7 bases that match TRBD1. The J segment lost 6 bases and the V segment lost 6 bases, leaving 10 bases of the junction unmatched. Germline loops: CDR1 MDHEN, CDR2 SYDVKM. CDR3 length equals 15 residues. The CDR3 nucleotides are TGTGCCAGCAGGCTCGACAGGGCTATGGATGAAAAACTGTTTTTT. Encoded protein: CASRLDRAMDEKLFF.

The table lists this clonotype with many counts. The chain joins TRBV6-6 to TRBJ2-5; 8 bases line up with TRBD2. The J segment lost 7 bases and the V segment lost 6 bases, leaving 31 bases of the junction unmatched. Germline assignment: CDR1 MNHNY and CDR2 SVGAGI (reference sequence). This CDR3 is built from 21 residues. CDR3 sequence (DNA): TGTGCCAGCAGCTACGCACACCAGACTATCTTGACTAGCGAGACGCAGGGGACCCAGTACTTC. Translated: CASSYAHQTILTSETQGTQYF.